The 25 T cell receptor beta chains presented below share a single source sample, sequenced in a study of blood T cell repertoires in COVID-19. Assay used: immunoSEQ multiplex PCR; TCRdb lists only in-frame clones, some missing. Of some 100,000 clones in the sample, 86% were seen once. The specimen sequenced was PBMCs or T cells enriched from blood (not recorded which). Receptor source: a woman in her forties or fifties who had recovered from COVID-19.

The J gene is TRBJ1-1, the V gene TRBV5-1; a possible D gene is TRBD1 (5 bases). The germline V gene encodes CDR1 SGHRS and CDR2 YFSETQ. The CDR3 contains 13 residues. The ends were cut back, 0 bases at V and 3 bases at J, with 6 bases in the middle. Here the CDR3 reads CASSLVGDTEAFF. CDR3 nucleotides: TGCGCCAGCAGCTTGGTAGGGGACACTGAAGCTTTCTTT. Complete variable domain (other parts from reference TRBV5-1 and TRBJ1-1): KAGVTQTPRYLIKTRGQQVTLSCSPISGHRSVSWYQQTPGQGLQFLFEYFSETQRNKGNFPGRFSGRQFSNSRSEMNVSTLELGDSALYLCASSLVGDTEAFFGQGTRLTVV.

The chain couples TRBV7-6 to TRBJ1-1, with 7 bases lining up with TRBD1. The CDR3 consists of 19 residues. Germline CDR1 SGHVS, CDR2 FNYEAQ. J gave up 4 bases and V 0 bases, and 17 bases lay outside the gene matches. The CDR3 bases are TGTGCCAGCAGCTTAGCATTCGGGACAGTGGTCAAGGAGCGCACTGAAGCTTTCTTT. Residues: CASSLAFGTVVKERTEAFF. Full variable domain (outside the CDR3, taken from reference TRBV7-6 and TRBJ1-1): GAGVSQSPRYKVTKRGQDVALRCDPISGHVSLYWYRQALGQGPEFLTYFNYEAQQDKSGLPNDRFSAERPEGSISTLTIQRTEQRDSAMYRCASSLAFGTVVKERTEAFFGQGTRLTVV.

The rearrangement joins TRBV30 to TRBJ2-2; 11 positions match TRBD1. This CDR3 is built from 14 residues. Germline V lookup: CDR1 GTSNPN, CDR2 SVGIG (reference sequence). The CDR3, as DNA: TGTGCTCAGGACAGGGGGCTACTCACCGGGGAGCTGTTTTTT. Translated: CAQDRGLLTGELFF.

This clone has only one observation. The CDR3 nucleotides read TGCGCCAGCAGCCTTAGGACTAGCGGGAACGATGAGCAGTTCTTC. Its protein product is CASSLRTSGNDEQFF. This rearrangement joins TRBV5-1 to TRBJ2-1; 12 positions match TRBD2. Germline V gives CDR1 SGHRS, CDR2 YFSETQ. The trim removed 4 bases at V and 8 bases at J, leaving 7 bases unmatched. The CDR3 has 15 residues.

The chain has TRBV5-6 and TRBJ2-2; 10 nucleotides align to TRBD2. Germline V gene data show CDR1 as SGHDT and CDR2 as YYEEEE. This CDR3 is built from 16 residues. V was pared by 4 bases and J by 3 bases, with 6 bases of the junction left unmatched. CDR3 sequence reads: CASSPKREGDTGELFF. CDR3 in DNA: TGTGCCAGCAGCCCTAAGCGGGAGGGGGACACCGGGGAGCTGTTTTTT.

This clone was seen only a few times. The V call is TRBV5-4, the J call TRBJ1-1; no firm D call. Germline V gives CDR1 SGHNT, CDR2 YYREEE (reference sequence). There are 14 residues in the CDR3. V lost 0 bases and J 0 bases, leaving 6 bases between the germline ends. The CDR3 sequence is CASSLAPMNTEAFF. In DNA, the CDR3 is TGTGCCAGCAGCTTGGCCCCCATGAACACTGAAGCTTTCTTT. Variable domain in full (rest from reference TRBV5-4 and TRBJ1-1): ETGVTQSPTHLIKTRGQQVTLRCSSQSGHNTVSWYQQALGQGPQFIFQYYREEENGRGNFPPRFSGLQFPNYSSELNVNALELDDSALYLCASSLAPMNTEAFFGQGTRLTVV.

V usage is TRBV3-1 (or the pseudogene TRBV3-2) and J usage is TRBJ1-6; 8 bases are shared with TRBD1. The CDR3 contains 16 residues. The V gene's germline CDR1 is LGHDT and CDR2 YNNKEL (reference sequence). Losses at the gene ends were 2 bases for V and 10 bases for J; bases not matched to a gene: 10. The CDR3 sequence is CASSQSPGGVGSPLHF. The CDR3 bases are TGTGCCAGCAGCCAATCCCCAGGGGGCGTAGGCTCACCCCTCCACTTT.

The rearrangement links TRBV24-1 to TRBJ2-1; 11 bases align to TRBD2. The CDR3 has 17 amino acids. In germline, CDR1 is KGHDR, CDR2 SFDVKD. Trimming cost V 3 bases and J 6 bases; bases outside gene matches: 9. The CDR3 DNA follows: TGTGCCACCAGTGATACAACTGTAGCGGGGGGGCTCAATGAGCAGTTCTTC. This gives the protein CATSDTTVAGGLNEQFF.

There are a few counts of this clone. The J gene is TRBJ1-1, the V gene TRBV19; tentatively, D is TRBD1 (5 bases). CDR3 length: 17 residues. The V gene's germline CDR1 is LNHDA and CDR2 SQIVND (reference sequence). V shed 1 base and J shed 4 bases, with 19 bases lying between them. CDR3 in DNA: TGTGCCAGTAGTATAGCGGGGGTCCCAGGTGTAAGCACTGAAGCTTTCTTT. Its protein is CASSIAGVPGVSTEAFF.

This chain connects TRBV5-1 to TRBJ1-4, with 10 bases identical to TRBD1. CDR3 length: 14 amino acids. Looked up from germline, CDR1 is SGHRS and CDR2 is YFSETQ. V lost 6 bases and J lost 7; bases outside the gene matches: 6. This CDR3 reads CASTMTGGSEKLFF. CDR3 nucleotides: TGCGCCAGCACCATGACAGGGGGCAGTGAAAAACTGTTTTTT.

The rearrangement links TRBV6-5 to TRBJ1-2, with D possibly matching TRBD1 (6 bases). From germline, CDR1 is MNHEY and CDR2 SVGAGI. The CDR3 length is 14 residues. Trimming shortened V by 7 bases and J by 0 bases, and 12 bases separated the two germline ends. The CDR3 DNA reads as TGTGCCAGCACATCCGGGACACCTAACTATGGCTACACCTTC. Protein sequence: CASTSGTPNYGYTF.

The chain uses TRBV6-1 and TRBJ2-3, with 7 bases aligning to TRBD1. The CDR3 consists of 14 residues. From germline, CDR1 is MNHNS and CDR2 SASEGT. Germline trimming cut 3 bases from V and 4 bases from J; bases unmatched to any gene: 4. DNA of the CDR3: TGTGCCAGCAGTGATCAGGGGGTTGCAGATACGCAGTATTTT. The encoded protein is CASSDQGVADTQYF.

The chain joins TRBV19 to TRBJ1-5; the match to TRBD1 covers 10 bases. Trimming cost V 8 bases and J 14 bases; bases outside gene matches: 9. CDR3 length: 12 residues. Germline V gives CDR1 LNHDA, CDR2 SQIVND (reference sequence). The CDR3: CASQPAGQGKHF. The CDR3 DNA follows: TGTGCCAGTCAGCCAGCGGGACAGGGGAAGCATTTT.

The rearrangement links TRBV28 to TRBJ2-1; TRBD2 matches 8 bases. With 3 bases clipped from V and 9 bases from J, the junction kept 4 bases outside the gene matches. Germline CDR1 reads MDHEN; CDR2 reads SYDVKM. The CDR3 is 13 residues long. The CDR3 DNA is TGTGCCAGCAGTTTCGGGGGGGTTACTGAGCAGTTCTTC. Protein product: CASSFGGVTEQFF.

The chain recombines TRBV4-1 with TRBJ1-1; D call uncertain. Trimming took off 1 base at V and 3 bases at J, with 3 bases between the two ends. The CDR3 has 12 residues. Germline lookup yields CDR1 MGHRA and CDR2 YSYEKL. In nucleotides, the CDR3 is TGCGCCAGCAGCCAAGGCGACACTGAAGCTTTCTTT. Encoded protein: CASSQGDTEAFF.

The rearrangement joins TRBV5-1 to TRBJ1-3, with D unclear. This CDR3 comprises 14 residues. Germline CDR1 SGHRS, CDR2 YFSETQ. Trimming removed 4 bases at V and 0 bases at J, with 8 bases between. As DNA, the CDR3 is TGCGCCAGCAGCACGTCAGGCTCTGGAAACACCATATATTTT. It is translated as CASSTSGSGNTIYF.

The V and J genes are TRBV2 and TRBJ1-1, with D perhaps matching TRBD1 (6 bases). The CDR3 consists of 12 residues. Germline V gene sequence: CDR1 SNHLY, CDR2 FYNNEI. Trimming left V 7 bases short and J 3 bases short, with 9 bases between. The CDR3 loop is CASNTGYTEAFF. The CDR3 coding sequence is TGTGCCAGCAATACAGGGTACACTGAAGCTTTCTTT.

The rearrangement joins TRBV19 to TRBJ1-2; possibly TRBD1 for D (6 bases). There are 12 residues in the CDR3. Germline V lookup: CDR1 LNHDA, CDR2 SQIVND (reference sequence). V was cut by 4 bases and J by 5 bases, with 8 bases left in between. The chain's CDR3 is CASSTTGYGYTF. The CDR3 region has the DNA TGTGCCAGTAGTACTACAGGGTATGGCTACACCTTC.

In nucleotides, the CDR3 is TGCAGTGCTGGTATTTCGGGGGGGGCTTTCTTT. It is translated as CSAGISGGAFF. The chain employs TRBV20-1 and TRBJ1-1, with D possibly matching TRBD1 (5 bases). Trimming removed 5 bases from V and 11 bases from J, with 15 bases in between. CDR3 size: 11 residues. The V gene's germline CDR1 is DFQATT and CDR2 SNEGSKA (reference sequence).

The V and J genes are TRBV5-4 and TRBJ2-3; tentative D call: TRBD2 (6 bases). Germline V gives CDR1 SGHNT, CDR2 YYREEE (reference sequence). V was shortened by 4 bases and J by 4 bases, with 19 bases between the two germline ends. CDR3 length: 16 amino acids. This CDR3 is CASSTATSQSPDTQYF. CDR3 nucleotide sequence: TGTGCCAGCAGCACCGCAACTAGCCAAAGTCCAGATACGCAGTATTTT.

A few counts support this clone. The rearrangement joins TRBV28 to TRBJ2-7; 10 bases are a match to TRBD2. Germline V gene lookup returns CDR1 MDHEN and CDR2 SYDVKM. Unmatched junction bases numbered 22, after V lost 2 bases and J lost 0 bases. The CDR3 has 22 amino acids. The CDR3 sequence is CASSLVAGWRAGGKKSSYEQYF. For the CDR3, the DNA is TGTGCCAGCAGTTTAGTGGCAGGGTGGAGAGCGGGAGGGAAAAAAAGCTCCTACGAGCAGTACTTC.

This clone was observed many times. V is TRBV28 and J is TRBJ1-1; D remains unclear. Germline V lookup: CDR1 MDHEN, CDR2 SYDVKM. The CDR3 consists of 13 residues. The V end lost 7 bases, the J end lost 6 bases, and 15 bases lay between the germline ends. The chain's CDR3 is CASNYVAAPEAFF. For the CDR3, the DNA is TGTGCCAGCAATTACGTCGCGGCGCCTGAAGCTTTCTTT.

V is TRBV28 and J is TRBJ2-7, with 7 bases fitting TRBD1. Germline assignment: CDR1 MDHEN and CDR2 SYDVKM. Unmatched junction bases numbered 8, after V lost 1 base and J lost 11 bases. There are 13 residues in the CDR3. The CDR3 DNA is TGTGCCAGCAGTTTATTAGGGGACAGTTCGGAGTACTTC. Translating it yields CASSLLGDSSEYF.

This clone has more than one count but fewer than ten. This chain connects TRBV7-9 to TRBJ2-7, with 10 positions matching TRBD2. J was trimmed by 5 bases and V by 5 bases; bases with no gene match: 12. Germline lookup yields CDR1 SEHNR and CDR2 FQNEAQ (reference sequence). The CDR3 length is 16 residues. The CDR3 spells CASSRLVSSGGHEQYF. CDR3 DNA: TGTGCCAGCAGCCGACTTGTTTCTAGCGGGGGACACGAGCAGTACTTC. Combining the CDR3 with reference TRBV7-9 and TRBJ2-7 gives the whole variable domain DTGVSQNPRHKITKRGQNVTFRCDPISEHNRLYWYRQTLGQGPEFLTYFQNEAQLEKSRLLSDRFSAERPKGSFSTLEIQRTEQGDSAMYLCASSRLVSSGGHEQYFGPGTRLTVT.

V gene TRBV6-1 combines with J gene TRBJ1-4; D possibly corresponds to TRBD1 (6 bases). Germline CDR1 MNHNS, CDR2 SASEGT. V was pared by 3 bases and J by 0 bases, with 11 bases between. CDR3 length equals 16 residues. The CDR3 spells CASSDPAGATNEKLFF. The CDR3 nucleotides read TGTGCCAGCAGTGATCCGGCAGGGGCAACTAATGAAAAACTGTTTTTT.